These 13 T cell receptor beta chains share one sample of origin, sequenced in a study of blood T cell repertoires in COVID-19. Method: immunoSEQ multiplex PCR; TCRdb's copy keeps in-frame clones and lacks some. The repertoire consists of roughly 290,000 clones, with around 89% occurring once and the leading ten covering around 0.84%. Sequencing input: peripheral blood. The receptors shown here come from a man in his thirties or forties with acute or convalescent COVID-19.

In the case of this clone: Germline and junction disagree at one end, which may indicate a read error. CDR3 in DNA: TGTGCCAGCAGGGAAGTCTCCGAGCAGTACTTC. Its translation is CASREVSEQYF. The V call is TRBV6-1, the J call TRBJ2-7; D gene ambiguous. The CDR3 runs 11 residues. The germline CDR1 and CDR2 sequences are MNHNS and SASEGT.

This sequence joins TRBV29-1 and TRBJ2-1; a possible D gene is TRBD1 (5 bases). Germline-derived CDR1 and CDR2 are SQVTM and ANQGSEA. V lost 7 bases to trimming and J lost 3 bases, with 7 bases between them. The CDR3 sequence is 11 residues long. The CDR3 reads CSGQFYNEQFF. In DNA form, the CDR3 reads TGCAGCGGACAGTTCTACAATGAGCAGTTCTTC.

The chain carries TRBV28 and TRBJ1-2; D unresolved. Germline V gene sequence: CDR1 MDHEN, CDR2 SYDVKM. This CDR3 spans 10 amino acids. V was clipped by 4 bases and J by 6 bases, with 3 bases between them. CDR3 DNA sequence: TGTGCCAGCAGTTCCAATGGCTACACCTTC. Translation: CASSSNGYTF.

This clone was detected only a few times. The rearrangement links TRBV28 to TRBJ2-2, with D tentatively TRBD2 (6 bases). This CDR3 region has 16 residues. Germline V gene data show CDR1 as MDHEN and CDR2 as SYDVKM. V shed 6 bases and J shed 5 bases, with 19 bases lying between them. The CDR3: CASSPTIGRVTGELFF. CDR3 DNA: TGTGCCAGCAGCCCGACGATCGGGAGAGTGACCGGGGAGCTGTTTTTT.

CDR3 in DNA: TGTGCCAGCAGTGAAGGGGCAGCGAACACTGAAGCTTTCTTT. It is translated as CASSEGAANTEAFF. The gene calls are TRBV6-1 and TRBJ1-1; D not certain. Germline CDR1 reads MNHNS; CDR2 reads SASEGT. V lost 1 base and J lost 1, with 7 bases in between. The CDR3 totals 14 residues.

CDR3 amino acids: CASSPKDRNTGELFF. The CDR3 DNA sequence: TGTGCCAGCAGTCCGAAGGACAGGAACACCGGGGAGCTGTTTTTT. J is TRBJ2-2 and V is TRBV7-9; a possible D gene is TRBD1 (6 bases). Germline V gene data show CDR1 as SEHNR and CDR2 as FQNEAQ (reference sequence). The CDR3 consists of 15 residues. The germline V and J ends were trimmed by 6 bases and 1 base, with 12 bases remaining between them.

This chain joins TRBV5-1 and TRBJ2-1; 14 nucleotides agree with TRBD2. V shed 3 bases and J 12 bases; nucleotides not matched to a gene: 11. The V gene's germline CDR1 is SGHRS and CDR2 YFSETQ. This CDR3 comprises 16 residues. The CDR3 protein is CASSSSGTSGSLRQFF. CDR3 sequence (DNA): TGCGCCAGCAGCTCGTCCGGGACTAGCGGGAGCCTTAGGCAGTTCTTC. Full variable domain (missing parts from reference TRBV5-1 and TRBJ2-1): KAGVTQTPRYLIKTRGQQVTLSCSPISGHRSVSWYQQTPGQGLQFLFEYFSETQRNKGNFPGRFSGRQFSNSRSEMNVSTLELGDSALYLCASSSSGTSGSLRQFFGPGTRLTVL.

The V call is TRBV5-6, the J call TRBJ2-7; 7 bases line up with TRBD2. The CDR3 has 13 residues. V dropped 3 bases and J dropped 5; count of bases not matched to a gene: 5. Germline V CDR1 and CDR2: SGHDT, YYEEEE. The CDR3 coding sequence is TGTGCCAGCAGCTGGGGAGGGGAGGACGAGCAGTACTTC. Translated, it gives CASSWGGEDEQYF.

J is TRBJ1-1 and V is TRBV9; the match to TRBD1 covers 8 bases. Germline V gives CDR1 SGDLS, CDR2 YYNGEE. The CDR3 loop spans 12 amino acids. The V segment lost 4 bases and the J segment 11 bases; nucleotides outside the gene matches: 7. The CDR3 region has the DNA TGTGCCAGCAGCACTTATCAGGGGGCGGCTTTCTTT. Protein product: CASSTYQGAAFF.

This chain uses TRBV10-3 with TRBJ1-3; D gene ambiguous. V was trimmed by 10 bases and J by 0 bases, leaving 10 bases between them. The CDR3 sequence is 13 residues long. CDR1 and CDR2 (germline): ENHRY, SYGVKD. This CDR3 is CATDGGSGNTIYF. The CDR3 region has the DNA TGTGCCACCGACGGCGGCTCTGGAAACACCATATATTTT.

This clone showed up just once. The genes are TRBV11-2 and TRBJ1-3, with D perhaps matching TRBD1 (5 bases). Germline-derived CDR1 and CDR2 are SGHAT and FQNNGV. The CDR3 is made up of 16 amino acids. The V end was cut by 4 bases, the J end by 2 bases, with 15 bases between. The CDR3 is CASSSLWGRAGNTIYF. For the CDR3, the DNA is TGTGCCAGCAGCTCCCTCTGGGGGAGGGCTGGAAACACCATATATTTT. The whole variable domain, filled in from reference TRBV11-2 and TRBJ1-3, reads EAGVAQSPRYKIIEKRQSVAFWCNPISGHATLYWYQQILGQGPKLLIQFQNNGVVDDSQLPKDRFSAERLKGVDSTLKIQPAKLEDSAVYLCASSSLWGRAGNTIYFGEGSWLTVV.

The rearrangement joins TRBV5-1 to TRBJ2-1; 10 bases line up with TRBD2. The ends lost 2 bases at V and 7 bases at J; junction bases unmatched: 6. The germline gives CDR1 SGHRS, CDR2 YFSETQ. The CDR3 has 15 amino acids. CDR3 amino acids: CASSLLAGPGNEQFF. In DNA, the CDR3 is TGCGCCAGCAGCTTACTAGCGGGACCTGGAAATGAGCAGTTCTTC.

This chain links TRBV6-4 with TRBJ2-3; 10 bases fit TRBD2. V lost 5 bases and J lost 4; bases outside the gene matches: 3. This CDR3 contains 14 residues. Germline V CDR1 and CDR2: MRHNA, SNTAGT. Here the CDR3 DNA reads TGTGCCAGCAGTCGGACTAGCGGTGCAGATACGCAGTATTTT. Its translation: CASSRTSGADTQYF.